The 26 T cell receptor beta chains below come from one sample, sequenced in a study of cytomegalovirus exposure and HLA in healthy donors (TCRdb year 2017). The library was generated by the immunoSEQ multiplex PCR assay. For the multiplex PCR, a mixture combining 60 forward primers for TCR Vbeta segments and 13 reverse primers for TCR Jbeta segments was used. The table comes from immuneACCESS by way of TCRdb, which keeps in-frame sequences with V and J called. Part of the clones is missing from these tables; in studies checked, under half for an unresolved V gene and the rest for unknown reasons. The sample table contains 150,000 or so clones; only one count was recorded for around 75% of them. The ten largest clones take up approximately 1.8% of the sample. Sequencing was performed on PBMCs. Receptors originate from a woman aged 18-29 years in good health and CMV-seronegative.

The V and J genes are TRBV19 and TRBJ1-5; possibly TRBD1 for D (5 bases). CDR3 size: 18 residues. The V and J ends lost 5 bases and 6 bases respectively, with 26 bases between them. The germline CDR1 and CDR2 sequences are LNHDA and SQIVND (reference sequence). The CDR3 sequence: CASSVALLFSGGSQPQHF. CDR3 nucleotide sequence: TGTGCCAGTAGTGTGGCTTTATTGTTTAGCGGGGGAAGTCAGCCCCAGCATTTT.

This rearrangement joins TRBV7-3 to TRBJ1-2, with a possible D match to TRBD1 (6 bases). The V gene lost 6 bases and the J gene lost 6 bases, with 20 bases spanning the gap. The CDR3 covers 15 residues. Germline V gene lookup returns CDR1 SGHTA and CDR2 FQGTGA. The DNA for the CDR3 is TGTGCCAGCAGTTCCCGACGGGGGGCGCAGGATGGCTACACCTTC. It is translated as CASSSRRGAQDGYTF.

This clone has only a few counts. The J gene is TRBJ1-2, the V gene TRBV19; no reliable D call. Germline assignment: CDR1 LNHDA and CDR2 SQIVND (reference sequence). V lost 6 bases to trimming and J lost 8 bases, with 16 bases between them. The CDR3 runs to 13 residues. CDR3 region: CASSPPDTWGYTF. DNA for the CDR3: TGTGCCAGTAGCCCTCCTGACACGTGGGGCTACACCTTC.

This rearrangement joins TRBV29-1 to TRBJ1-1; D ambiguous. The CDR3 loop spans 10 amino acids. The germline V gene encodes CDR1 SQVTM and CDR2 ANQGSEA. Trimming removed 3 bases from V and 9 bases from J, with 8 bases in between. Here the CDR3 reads CSVEAGQAFF. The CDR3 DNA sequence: TGCAGCGTTGAGGCGGGCCAAGCTTTCTTT. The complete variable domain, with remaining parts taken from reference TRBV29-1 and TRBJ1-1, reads SAVISQKPSRDICQRGTSLTIQCQVDSQVTMMFWYRQQPGQSLTLIATANQGSEATYESGFVIDKFPISRPNLTFSTLTVSNMSPEDSSIYLCSVEAGQAFFGQGTRLTVV.

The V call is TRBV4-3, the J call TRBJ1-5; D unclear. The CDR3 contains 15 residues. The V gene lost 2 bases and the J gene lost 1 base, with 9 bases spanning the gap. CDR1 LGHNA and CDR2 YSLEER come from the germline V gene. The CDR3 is CASSQSAGSNQPQHF. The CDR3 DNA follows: TGCGCCAGCAGCCAATCCGCGGGGAGCAATCAGCCCCAGCATTTT.

CDR3: CASSRTVFHTGELFF. The CDR3 DNA follows: TGTGCCAGCAGTAGGACAGTTTTTCACACCGGGGAGCTGTTTTTT. V is TRBV28 and J is TRBJ2-2, with a weak D call TRBD1 (6 bases). Per germline, CDR1 MDHEN and CDR2 SYDVKM. V was pared by 5 bases and J by 3 bases, with 13 bases between. The CDR3 sequence is 15 residues long.

The CDR3: CASSSLDRGGNMNTEAFF. The CDR3 DNA reads as TGTGCCAGTAGTAGCCTCGACAGGGGAGGGAACATGAACACTGAAGCTTTCTTT. V is TRBV19 and J is TRBJ1-1; 8 nucleotides match TRBD1. V lost 4 bases to trimming and J lost 0 bases; unmatched junction nucleotides: 13. This CDR3 has 18 residues. CDR1 is LNHDA, CDR2 SQIVND, per germline (reference sequence). Variable domain in full (rest from reference TRBV19 and TRBJ1-1): DGGITQSPKYLFRKEGQNVTLSCEQNLNHDAMYWYRQDPGQGLRLIYYSQIVNDFQKGDIAEGYSVSREKKESFPLTVTSAQKNPTAFYLCASSSLDRGGNMNTEAFFGQGTRLTVV.

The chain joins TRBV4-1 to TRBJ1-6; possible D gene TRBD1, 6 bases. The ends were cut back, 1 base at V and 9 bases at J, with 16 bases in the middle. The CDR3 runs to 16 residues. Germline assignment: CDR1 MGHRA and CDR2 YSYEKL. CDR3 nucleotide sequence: TGCGCCAGCAGCCAAGGGACAGCAATCGTACGTTCACCCCTCCACTTT. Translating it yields CASSQGTAIVRSPLHF.

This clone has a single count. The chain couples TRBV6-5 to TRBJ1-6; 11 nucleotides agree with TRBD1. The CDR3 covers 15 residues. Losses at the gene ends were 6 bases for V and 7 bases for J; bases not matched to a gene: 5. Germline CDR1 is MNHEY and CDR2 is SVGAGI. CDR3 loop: CASRNRDRGNSPLHF. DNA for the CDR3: TGTGCCAGCAGGAACCGGGACAGGGGGAATTCACCCCTCCACTTT.

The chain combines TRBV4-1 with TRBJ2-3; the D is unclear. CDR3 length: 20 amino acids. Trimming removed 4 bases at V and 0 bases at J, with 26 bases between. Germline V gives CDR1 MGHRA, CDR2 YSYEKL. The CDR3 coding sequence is TGCGCCAGCAGCCCCGCCGTGGTTAGTATATTTGTGACTAGCACAGATACGCAGTATTTT. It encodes CASSPAVVSIFVTSTDTQYF.

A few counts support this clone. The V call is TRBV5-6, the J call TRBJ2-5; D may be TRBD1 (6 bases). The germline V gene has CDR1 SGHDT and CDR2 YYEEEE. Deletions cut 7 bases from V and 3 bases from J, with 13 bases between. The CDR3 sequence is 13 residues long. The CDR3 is CASLLGGEETQYF. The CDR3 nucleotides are TGTGCCAGCCTCCTTGGGGGCGAAGAGACCCAGTACTTC. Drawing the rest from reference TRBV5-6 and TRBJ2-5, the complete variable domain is DAGVTQSPTHLIKTRGQQVTLRCSPKSGHDTVSWYQQALGQGPQFIFQYYEEEERQRGNFPDRFSGHQFPNYSSELNVNALLLGDSALYLCASLLGGEETQYFGPGTRLLVL.

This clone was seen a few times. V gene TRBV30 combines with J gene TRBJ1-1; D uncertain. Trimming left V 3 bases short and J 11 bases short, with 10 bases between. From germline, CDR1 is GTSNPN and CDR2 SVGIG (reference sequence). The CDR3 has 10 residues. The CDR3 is CAWSTPTAFF. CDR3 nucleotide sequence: TGTGCCTGGAGCACTCCAACGGCTTTCTTT.

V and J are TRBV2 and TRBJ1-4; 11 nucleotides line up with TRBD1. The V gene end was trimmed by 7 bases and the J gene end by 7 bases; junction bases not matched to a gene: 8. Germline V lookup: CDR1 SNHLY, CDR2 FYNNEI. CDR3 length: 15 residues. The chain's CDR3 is CASTLGQGAFEKLFF. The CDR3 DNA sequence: TGTGCCAGCACCCTCGGACAGGGGGCATTTGAAAAACTGTTTTTT.

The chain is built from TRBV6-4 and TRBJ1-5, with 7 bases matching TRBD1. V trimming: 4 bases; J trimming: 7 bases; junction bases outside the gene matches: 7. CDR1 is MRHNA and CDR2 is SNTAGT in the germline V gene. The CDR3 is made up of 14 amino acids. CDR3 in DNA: TGTGCCAGCAGTGCCCAGGGGGGCCTCCAGCCCCAGCATTTT. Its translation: CASSAQGGLQPQHF.

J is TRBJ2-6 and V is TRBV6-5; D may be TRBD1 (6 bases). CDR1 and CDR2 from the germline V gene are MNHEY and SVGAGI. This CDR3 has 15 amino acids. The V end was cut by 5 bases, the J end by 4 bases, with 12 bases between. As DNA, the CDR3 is TGTGCCAGCAGTCCCACAGGGAGCGGGGCCAACGTCCTGACTTTC. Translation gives CASSPTGSGANVLTF.

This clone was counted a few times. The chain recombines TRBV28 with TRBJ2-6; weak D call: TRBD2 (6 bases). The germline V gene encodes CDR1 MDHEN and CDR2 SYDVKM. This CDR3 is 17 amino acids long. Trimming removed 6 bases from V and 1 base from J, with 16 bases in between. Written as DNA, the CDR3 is TGTGCCAGCAGGGACCTTTCCGGGACTTCTGGGGCCAACGTCCTGACTTTC. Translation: CASRDLSGTSGANVLTF.

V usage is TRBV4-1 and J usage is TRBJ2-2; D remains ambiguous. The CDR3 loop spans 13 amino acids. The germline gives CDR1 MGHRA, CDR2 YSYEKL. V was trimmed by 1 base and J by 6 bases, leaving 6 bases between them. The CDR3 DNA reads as TGCGCCAGCAGCCAAGTCGGTCCCGGGGAGCTGTTTTTT. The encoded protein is CASSQVGPGELFF.

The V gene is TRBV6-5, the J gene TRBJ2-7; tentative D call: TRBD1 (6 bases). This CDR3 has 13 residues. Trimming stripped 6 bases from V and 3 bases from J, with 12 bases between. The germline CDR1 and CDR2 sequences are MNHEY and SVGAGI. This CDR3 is CASSRTASYEQYF. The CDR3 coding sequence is TGTGCCAGCAGCAGGACAGCTAGCTACGAGCAGTACTTC.

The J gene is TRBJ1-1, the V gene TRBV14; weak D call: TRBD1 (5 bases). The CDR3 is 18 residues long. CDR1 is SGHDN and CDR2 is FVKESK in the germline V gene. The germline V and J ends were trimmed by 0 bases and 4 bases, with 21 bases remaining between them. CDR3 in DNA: TGTGCCAGCAGCCAAGATGGGGATTCGCCTACAAGGGGCACTGAAGCTTTCTTT. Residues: CASSQDGDSPTRGTEAFF. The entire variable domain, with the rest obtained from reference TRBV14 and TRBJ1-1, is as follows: EAGVTQFPSHSVIEKGQTVTLRCDPISGHDNLYWYRRVMGKEIKFLLHFVKESKQDESGMPNNRFLAERTGGTYSTLKVQPAELEDSGVYFCASSQDGDSPTRGTEAFFGQGTRLTVV.

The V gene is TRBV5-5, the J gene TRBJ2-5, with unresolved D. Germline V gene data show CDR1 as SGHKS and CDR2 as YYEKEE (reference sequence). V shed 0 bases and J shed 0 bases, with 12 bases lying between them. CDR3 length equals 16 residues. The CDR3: CASSLVVTLYQETQYF. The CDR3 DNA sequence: TGTGCCAGCAGCTTGGTGGTGACTCTGTACCAAGAGACCCAGTACTTC.

In DNA, the CDR3 is TGTGCCAGTAGTATAGAGATAGCGGGGTTTGATGAGCAGTTCTTC. Its translation is CASSIEIAGFDEQFF. The chain joins TRBV19 to TRBJ2-1, with 8 bases fitting TRBD2. The CDR3 covers 15 residues. Germline assignment: CDR1 LNHDA and CDR2 SQIVND (reference sequence). J gave up 8 bases and V 0 bases, and 6 bases lay outside the gene matches. The variable domain in full, completed from reference TRBV19 and TRBJ2-1, reads DGGITQSPKYLFRKEGQNVTLSCEQNLNHDAMYWYRQDPGQGLRLIYYSQIVNDFQKGDIAEGYSVSREKKESFPLTVTSAQKNPTAFYLCASSIEIAGFDEQFFGPGTRLTVL.

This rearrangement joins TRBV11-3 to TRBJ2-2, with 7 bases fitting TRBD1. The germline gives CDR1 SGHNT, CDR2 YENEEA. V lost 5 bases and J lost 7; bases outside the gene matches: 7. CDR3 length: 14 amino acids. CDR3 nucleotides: TGTGCCAGCAGCCCCCAGACAGGGAGCGGGGAGCTGTTTTTT. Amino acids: CASSPQTGSGELFF.

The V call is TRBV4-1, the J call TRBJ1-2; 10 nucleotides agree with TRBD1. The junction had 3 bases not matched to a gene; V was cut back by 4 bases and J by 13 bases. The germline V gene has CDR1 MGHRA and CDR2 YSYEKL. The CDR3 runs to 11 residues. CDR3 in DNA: TGCGCCAGCAGCCGGGACAGGGGATTCACCTTC. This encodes CASSRDRGFTF.

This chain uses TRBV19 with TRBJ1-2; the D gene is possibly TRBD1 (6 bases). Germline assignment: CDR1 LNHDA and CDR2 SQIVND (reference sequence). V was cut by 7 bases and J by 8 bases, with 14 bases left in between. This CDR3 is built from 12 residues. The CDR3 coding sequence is TGTGCCAGTATGGGCGGGGGGCGCGGCTACACCTTC. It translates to CASMGGGRGYTF.

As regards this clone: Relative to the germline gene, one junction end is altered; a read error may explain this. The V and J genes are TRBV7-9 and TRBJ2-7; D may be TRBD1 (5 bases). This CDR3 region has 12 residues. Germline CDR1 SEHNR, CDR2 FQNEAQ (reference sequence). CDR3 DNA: TGTTCCAGCAGCGACAGTCCCTACGAGCAGTACTTC. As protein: CSSSDSPYEQYF. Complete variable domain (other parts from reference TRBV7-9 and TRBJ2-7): DTGVSQNPRHKITKRGQNVTFRCDPISEHNRLYWYRQTLGQGPEFLTYFQNEAQLEKSRLLSDRFSAERPKGSFSTLEIQRTEQGDSAMYLCSSSDSPYEQYFGPGTRLTVT.

The CDR3 region has the DNA TGTGCCAGCAGCCTCTATGGGGGGGAGCAGTTCTTC. Its protein is CASSLYGGEQFF. V and J are TRBV7-2 and TRBJ2-1, with a tentative D call TRBD2 (6 bases). V lost 5 bases, J lost 10 bases, and 12 bases lay in between. Germline V gives CDR1 SGHTA, CDR2 FQGNSA. This CDR3 has 12 residues.